One and the same sample provided the 29 T cell receptor beta chains below, sequenced in a study of metastatic and nonmetastatic thyroid tumors. All patients were treatment-naive before thyroid surgery. TCRdb re-clonotyped the PCR reads via MiXCR. The sample yields roughly 20,000 clones, just over 35% seen once. The sequenced sample consisted of tumor tissue. These receptors all come from a female donor with papillary thyroid cancer or a benign thyroid nodule (not recorded which). Some clones in this sample may be carry-over from other donors' samples.

The chain combines TRBV6-1 with TRBJ1-3, with a tentative D call TRBD1 (5 bases). Between the trimmed V and J ends, which lost 6 bases and 1 base, there was a span of 10 bases. There are 14 residues in the CDR3. Germline CDR1 and CDR2: MNHNS and SASEGT. CDR3 in amino acids: CASRGPVSGNTIYF. CDR3 sequence (DNA): TGTGCCAGCAGGGGGCCAGTTTCTGGAAACACCATATATTTT.

The chain uses TRBV6-5 and TRBJ2-3, with no clear D. The CDR3 has 12 amino acids. Germline CDR1 is MNHEY and CDR2 is SVGAGI. V was cut by 3 bases and J by 4 bases, with 5 bases left in between. The CDR3 spells CASSYRADTQYF. Here the CDR3 DNA reads TGTGCCAGCAGTTATAGGGCAGATACGCAGTATTTT.

In this sample, this clone turned up a few times. This chain joins TRBV24-1 and TRBJ2-2; D gene uncertain. Germline V gives CDR1 KGHDR, CDR2 SFDVKD. V was trimmed by 5 bases and J by 5 bases, leaving 8 bases between them. CDR3 length: 13 amino acids. In DNA form, the CDR3 reads TGTGCCACCAGTGCAGGAATGACCGGGGAGCTGTTTTTT. Translation gives CATSAGMTGELFF.

The V gene is TRBV11-3, the J gene TRBJ2-7; 9 bases align to TRBD1. From germline, CDR1 is SGHNT and CDR2 YENEEA. The trim removed 4 bases at V and 7 bases at J, leaving 2 bases unmatched. This CDR3 contains 12 residues. The DNA for the CDR3 is TGTGCCAGCAGCTCTGGACAGGGGGAGCAGTACTTC. It yields the protein CASSSGQGEQYF.

The chain combines TRBV2 with TRBJ1-2; maybe TRBD1 (6 bases). Germline lookup yields CDR1 SNHLY and CDR2 FYNNEI. Trimming removed 6 bases at V and 3 bases at J, with 11 bases between. CDR3 size: 13 residues. The CDR3 loop reads CASSSQGDYGYTF. CDR3 coding DNA: TGTGCCAGCAGCTCACAGGGTGACTATGGCTACACCTTC. Full variable domain (rest looked up from reference TRBV2 and TRBJ1-2): EPEVTQTPSHQVTQMGQEVILRCVPISNHLYFYWYRQILGQKVEFLVSFYNNEISEKSEIFDDQFSVERPDGSNFTLKIRSTKLEDSAMYFCASSSQGDYGYTFGSGTRLTVV.

This clone was detected a few times. J is TRBJ1-2 and V is TRBV6-1, with no clear D. The CDR3 runs to 14 residues. With 7 bases removed from V and 8 bases from J, the gap between germline ends came to 20 bases. The germline V gene has CDR1 MNHNS and CDR2 SASEGT. CDR3: CASIGGLWARGYTF. CDR3 bases: TGTGCCAGCATAGGAGGCTTATGGGCTAGGGGCTACACCTTC.

This clone was counted a few times. This CDR3 is CASSYTTSPYEQYF. The CDR3 DNA sequence: TGTGCCAGCAGTTACACAACCTCCCCCTACGAGCAGTACTTC. The chain carries TRBV6-2 or TRBV6-3 and TRBJ2-7; D is ambiguous. The germline V gene encodes CDR1 MNHEY and CDR2 SVGEGT. Trimming shortened V by 2 bases and J by 2 bases, and 10 bases separated the two germline ends. The CDR3 has 14 residues.

The rearrangement joins TRBV20-1 to TRBJ2-5; D gene uncertain. Trimming left V 3 bases short and J 1 base short, with 12 bases between. From germline, CDR1 is DFQATT and CDR2 SNEGSKA (reference sequence). This CDR3 spans 14 amino acids. CDR3 region: CSASSPYGQETQYF. The CDR3 DNA is TGCAGTGCTAGCAGCCCTTACGGCCAAGAGACCCAGTACTTC.

This clone was found a few times. One junction end does not reproduce the germline sequence, and a read error may be involved. The chain employs TRBV19 and TRBJ1-1; no firm D call. Germline lookup yields CDR1 LNHDA and CDR2 SQIVND (reference sequence). The CDR3 totals 14 residues. The CDR3: CASSMRETNTEASF. CDR3 DNA: TGTGCCAGTAGTATGAGGGAGACTAACACTGAAGCTTCCTTT. The whole variable domain, remainder taken from reference TRBV19 and TRBJ1-1, is DGGITQSPKYLFRKEGQNVTLSCEQNLNHDAMYWYRQDPGQGLRLIYYSQIVNDFQKGDIAEGYSVSREKKESFPLTVTSAQKNPTAFYLCASSMRETNTEASFGQGTRLTVV.

V and J are TRBV20-1 and TRBJ1-1; 8 bases are a match to TRBD1. Germline lookup yields CDR1 DFQATT and CDR2 SNEGSKA (reference sequence). There are 12 residues in the CDR3. The J segment lost 6 bases and the V segment lost 3 bases, leaving 3 bases of the junction unmatched. The CDR3, as DNA: TGCAGTGCTAGGAGACAGGGGCCTGAAGCTTTCTTT. Residues: CSARRQGPEAFF.

This clone is medium-sized (0.01 to 0.1%). The chain has TRBV7-9 and TRBJ2-7; D tentatively fits TRBD1 or TRBD2 (5 bases each). Trimming removed 4 bases at V and 2 bases at J, with 15 bases between. The CDR3 consists of 15 residues. From germline, CDR1 is SEHNR and CDR2 FQNEAQ (reference sequence). CDR3 sequence (DNA): TGTGCCAGCAGCTCCCCCATGGGGGAGACCTACGAGCAGTACTTC. As protein: CASSSPMGETYEQYF.

V is TRBV6-2 or TRBV6-3 and J is TRBJ2-1; 10 bases fit TRBD2. Germline assignment: CDR1 MNHEY and CDR2 SVGEGT. CDR3 length: 15 residues. V lost 0 bases and J lost 7; bases outside the gene matches: 3. In DNA, the CDR3 is TGTGCCAGCAGTTACTCCCGGACTAGCGGAAATGAGCAGTTCTTC. Translation: CASSYSRTSGNEQFF.

This chain uses TRBV5-1 with TRBJ2-1; D is uncertain. The CDR3 is 15 residues long. Per the germline V gene, CDR1 is SGHRS and CDR2 is YFSETQ. Between the trimmed V and J ends, which lost 0 bases and 0 bases, there was a span of 7 bases. The CDR3 sequence is CASSLDASSYNEQFF. In DNA form, the CDR3 reads TGCGCCAGCAGCTTGGATGCTTCCTCCTACAATGAGCAGTTCTTC.

The chain recombines TRBV5-6 with TRBJ1-5, with 7 positions matching TRBD1. Germline lookup yields CDR1 SGHDT and CDR2 YYEEEE. CDR3 length equals 13 residues. V shed 6 bases, J shed 10 bases, and the junction held 10 bases outside the gene matches. This CDR3 reads CASNPGGNEPQHF. DNA for the CDR3: TGTGCCAGCAATCCAGGGGGGAATGAACCCCAGCATTTT.

The chain recombines TRBV11-2 with TRBJ2-7, with D possibly called TRBD1 or TRBD2 (5 bases each). This CDR3 has 15 residues. CDR1 and CDR2 from the germline V gene are SGHAT and FQNNGV. V was clipped by 0 bases and J by 2 bases, with 11 bases between them. The CDR3 loop reads CASSLDGTLTYEQYF. The CDR3 DNA reads as TGTGCCAGCAGCTTAGATGGGACCCTAACCTACGAGCAGTACTTC.

This clone was counted only a few times. J is TRBJ1-1 and V is TRBV28, with no clear D. V was cut by 3 bases and J by 4 bases, with 6 bases left in between. The CDR3 length is 12 residues. Germline assignment: CDR1 MDHEN and CDR2 SYDVKM. The CDR3: CASSFVSTEAFF. DNA for the CDR3: TGTGCCAGCAGTTTCGTGAGCACTGAAGCTTTCTTT.

The chain has TRBV28 and TRBJ1-2; 10 nucleotides line up with TRBD1. V dropped 6 bases and J dropped 6; count of bases not matched to a gene: 4. The CDR3 consists of 13 residues. The V gene's germline CDR1 is MDHEN and CDR2 SYDVKM. Here the CDR3 DNA reads TGTGCCAGCAGGACAGGGGGCGGGGATGGCTACACCTTC. Translated, it gives CASRTGGGDGYTF.

In DNA, the CDR3 is TGTGCCAGCAGTATTGGACCCAGAGATACGCAGTATTTT. Its protein is CASSIGPRDTQYF. The gene calls are TRBV12-3 or TRBV12-4 and TRBJ2-3; unclear D gene. The CDR3 runs to 13 residues. V shed 5 bases and J shed 5 bases, with 11 bases lying between them.

The chain recombines TRBV28 with TRBJ1-3; TRBD1 agrees at 10 bases. There are 16 residues in the CDR3. Germline CDR1 and CDR2: MDHEN and SYDVKM. V was pared by 7 bases and J by 5 bases, with 11 bases of the junction left unmatched. The CDR3 is CASIGDRGTFRNTIYF. CDR3 DNA sequence: TGTGCCAGCATCGGGGACAGGGGCACCTTTCGAAACACCATATATTTT.

V is TRBV7-9 and J is TRBJ1-6, with TRBD1 matching 7 bases. The V segment lost 1 base and the J segment 7 bases; nucleotides outside the gene matches: 4. This CDR3 is built from 15 residues. Germline CDR1 and CDR2: SEHNR and FQNEAQ (reference sequence). The CDR3 loop reads CASSLDVRGNSPLHF. The CDR3 coding sequence is TGTGCCAGCAGCTTAGACGTCAGGGGGAATTCACCCCTCCACTTT.

This chain joins TRBV5-5 and TRBJ2-3, with D hard to call. The ends were cut back, 0 bases at V and 2 bases at J, with 10 bases in the middle. The germline V gene has CDR1 SGHKS and CDR2 YYEKEE (reference sequence). The CDR3 is made up of 15 amino acids. CDR3 amino acids: CASSLAGQNTDTQYF. CDR3 in DNA: TGTGCCAGCAGCTTGGCCGGGCAGAACACAGATACGCAGTATTTT.

This clone was observed a handful of times. The genes are TRBV7-9 and TRBJ2-3; D ambiguous. The V and J ends lost 3 bases and 2 bases respectively, with 3 bases between them. CDR1 and CDR2 (germline): SEHNR, FQNEAQ (reference sequence). This CDR3 region has 12 residues. The CDR3 sequence is CASSFHTDTQYF. Here the CDR3 DNA reads TGTGCCAGCAGCTTCCACACAGATACGCAGTATTTT.

The V gene is TRBV30, the J gene TRBJ1-4; D unclear. Per the germline V gene, CDR1 is GTSNPN and CDR2 is SVGIG (reference sequence). The CDR3 length is 14 residues. Trimming stripped 0 bases from V and 5 bases from J, with 10 bases between. The CDR3 sequence is CAWSVRILNEKLFF. DNA of the CDR3: TGTGCCTGGAGTGTACGAATCTTAAATGAAAAACTGTTTTTT.

In this sample, this clone turned up a few times. This chain connects TRBV6-1 to TRBJ2-2; D tentatively reads TRBD1 or TRBD2 (6 bases each). The CDR3 consists of 16 residues. V was trimmed by 2 bases and J by 4 bases, leaving 14 bases between them. Germline CDR1 and CDR2: MNHNS and SASEGT. In DNA form, the CDR3 reads TGTGCCAGCAGTGAACCCGGGGGCATATCCACCGGGGAGCTGTTTTTT. It codes for CASSEPGGISTGELFF.

V and J are TRBV11-2 and TRBJ2-3; D is undetermined. V was trimmed by 4 bases and J by 0 bases, leaving 17 bases between them. The germline V gene has CDR1 SGHAT and CDR2 FQNNGV. This CDR3 is 17 amino acids long. CDR3 DNA sequence: TGTGCCAGCAGCTGGCCCCTGGAGCAAACTAGCACAGATACGCAGTATTTT. It specifies CASSWPLEQTSTDTQYF. Drawing the rest from reference TRBV11-2 and TRBJ2-3, the complete variable domain is EAGVAQSPRYKIIEKRQSVAFWCNPISGHATLYWYQQILGQGPKLLIQFQNNGVVDDSQLPKDRFSAERLKGVDSTLKIQPAKLEDSAVYLCASSWPLEQTSTDTQYFGPGTRLTVL.

V and J are TRBV24-1 and TRBJ2-1, with 8 bases aligning to TRBD1. Germline CDR1 reads KGHDR; CDR2 reads SFDVKD. The CDR3 extends over 17 amino acids. V gave up 4 bases and J gave up 1 base; unmatched junction bases: 8. The CDR3 DNA is TGTGCCACCAGTGACCAACGGACAGGGAAGTCCTACAATGAGCAGTTCTTC. Its translation: CATSDQRTGKSYNEQFF.

This clone has just a few counts. This sample includes further DNA sequences coding for the same CDR3. The rearrangement uses TRBV20-1 and TRBJ1-1; TRBD1 is a possible D gene (5 bases). Trimming shortened V by 2 bases and J by 3 bases, and 10 bases separated the two germline ends. The CDR3 consists of 13 residues. Looked up from germline, CDR1 is DFQATT and CDR2 is SNEGSKA (reference sequence). The chain's CDR3 is CSARRGFDTEAFF. DNA for the CDR3: TGCAGTGCTAGAAGGGGATTTGACACTGAAGCTTTCTTT.

The table lists this clone with a few counts. This chain uses TRBV5-1 with TRBJ2-2; weak D call: TRBD1 (7 bases). Trimming took off 6 bases at V and 5 bases at J, with 17 bases between the two ends. The CDR3 is 15 residues long. Per germline, CDR1 SGHRS and CDR2 YFSETQ. CDR3 residues: CASTWQGGRTGELFF. The CDR3 DNA reads as TGCGCCAGCACATGGCAGGGGGGTAGAACCGGGGAGCTGTTTTTT.

This clone has a handful of counts. J is TRBJ2-1 and V is TRBV10-3, with TRBD1 identical over 8 bases. V trimming: 6 bases; J trimming: 2 bases; junction bases outside the gene matches: 3. Germline V CDR1 and CDR2: ENHRY, SYGVKD. The CDR3 runs 14 residues. As DNA, the CDR3 is TGTGCCATCAGCCCACAGGGGGCCTACAATGAGCAGTTCTTC. Translation gives CAISPQGAYNEQFF.